A selection of T cell receptor beta chains follows, all from one sample in a study of blood T cell repertoires in COVID-19. Generated by immunoSEQ multiplex PCR, the TCRdb table keeps only in-frame clones and is missing some. The sample yields fewer than 70,000 clones, approximately 86% seen once. Sequencing was performed on peripheral blood. The receptors come from a woman aged 70-85 years with active COVID-19. CDR3s include the opening cysteine and the closing phenylalanine or tryptophan. A D gene is named only where the DNA matches it firmly. Clone size is stated in some rows and not others, as once, few, many or a class when expanded.

j_gene	abundance	v_gene	d_gene	CDR3nt	CDR3aa
TRBJ1-2	-	TRBV4-1	-	TGCGCCAGCAGCCAAGGGGAGGGGAACTATGGCTACACCTTC	CASSQGEGNYGYTF
TRBJ2-3	-	TRBV11-2	TRBD1	TGTGCCAGCGGCAGGACAGGGCCAGATACGCAGTATTTT	CASGRTGPDTQYF
TRBJ2-3	-	TRBV5-4	-	TGTGCCAGCAGCTTGGGTTCGGGAGCCTCAGATACGCAGTATTTT	CASSLGSGASDTQYF
TRBJ2-1	-	TRBV11-3	-	TGTGCCAGCAGCTCATACACACACAATGAGCAGTTCTTC	CASSSYTHNEQFF
TRBJ1-6	-	TRBV28	-	TGTGCCAGCAGTTCTTTCAGAGGTAATTCACCCCTCCACTTT	CASSSFRGNSPLHF
TRBJ2-3	-	TRBV10-1	TRBD2	TGCGCCAGCAAAGCGGGAGGGCCAACAGATACGCAGTATTTT	CASKAGGPTDTQYF
TRBJ2-1	-	TRBV11-2	TRBD1	TGTGCCAGCAGCCGCCGGACAGGGAGTGGGAATGAGCAGTTCTTC	CASSRRTGSGNEQFF
TRBJ2-3	-	TRBV3-1/TRBV3-2	TRBD1	TGTGCCAGCAGCCAGATCGGAGGACAGGGGTTTTTCGGCGGGAGTGAGGCAGATACGCAGTATTTT	CASSQIGGQGFFGGSEADTQYF
TRBJ1-2	-	TRBV19	-	TGTGCCAGTAGTATCCCCCCAGGGTCCGAGGACTATGGCTACACCTTC	CASSIPPGSEDYGYTF
TRBJ2-1	-	TRBV5-1	TRBD2	TGCGCCAGCAGCTTGGCGCCGAGCGGGGCCCCCAATGAGCAGTTCTTC	CASSLAPSGAPNEQFF
TRBJ1-1	-	TRBV3-1/TRBV3-2	-	TGTGCCAGCAGCCAACTACTCTCTAACACTGAAGCTTTCTTT	CASSQLLSNTEAFF
TRBJ1-1	once	TRBV7-6	-	TGTGCCAGCAGCTTAGGGCCGGCGGGGAGTGAAGCTTTCTTT	CASSLGPAGSEAFF
TRBJ2-1	-	TRBV2	-	TGTGCCAGCCGCACGGACACTATTCTCAATGAGCAGTTCTTC	CASRTDTILNEQFF
TRBJ1-4	once	TRBV7-2	TRBD1	TGTGCCAGCAAGCGTGGGGACAGGGGGCAGGGTGAAAAACTGTTTTTT	CASKRGDRGQGEKLFF
TRBJ2-2	once	TRBV5-4	TRBD1	TGTGCCAGCAGCTCTCGAGGACAGGGGGCCGGGGAGCTGTTTTTT	CASSSRGQGAGELFF
TRBJ2-1	-	TRBV18	TRBD2	TGTGCCAGCTCATTCCGGACTAGCGGCGGATACAATGAGCAGTTCTTC	CASSFRTSGGYNEQFF
TRBJ1-1	-	TRBV2	TRBD1	TGTGCCAGCAGTGAATACCAGGGGGATACTGAAGCTTTCTTT	CASSEYQGDTEAFF
TRBJ2-1	once	TRBV5-6	TRBD2	TGTGCCAGCAGCTTCTTAGCGGGAACGGACAATGAGCAGTTCTTC	CASSFLAGTDNEQFF
TRBJ2-2	-	TRBV19	-	TGTGCCAGTAGTTATGGAGGGGATACGAACACCGGGGAGCTGTTTTTT	CASSYGGDTNTGELFF
TRBJ1-1	-	TRBV27	TRBD1	TGTGCCAGCAGCCAGGGGGGGAACACTGAAGCTTTCTTT	CASSQGGNTEAFF
TRBJ1-6	-	TRBV27	-	TGTGCCAGCAGTTTATGGCAGGATAGTTCACCCCTCCACTTT	CASSLWQDSSPLHF
TRBJ2-7	-	TRBV27	TRBD2	TGTGCCAGCAGTCCGAGAGTAGCGGGCGGGCCCTACGAGCAGTACTTC	CASSPRVAGGPYEQYF
TRBJ1-4	-	TRBV2	-	TGTGCCAGCAGTGATCTAACAACTAATGAAAAACTGTTTTTT	CASSDLTTNEKLFF
TRBJ2-6	-	TRBV18	-	TGTGCCAGCTCACCACCCTTAGGGGGCTCTGGGGCCAACGTCCTGACTTTC	CASSPPLGGSGANVLTF
TRBJ2-1	-	TRBV5-6	TRBD2	TGTGCCAGCAGCTTGACCCTTCTAGCGGGACCAAACCTATACAATGAGCAGTTCTTC	CASSLTLLAGPNLYNEQFF
TRBJ2-3	-	TRBV7-9	-	TGTGCCAGCGGACATGGACAGACAGATACGCAGTATTTT	CASGHGQTDTQYF
TRBJ2-1	-	TRBV7-9	TRBD2	TGTGCCAGCAGCTTGGGACTAGTGAATGAGCAGTTCTTC	CASSLGLVNEQFF
TRBJ1-4	-	TRBV29-1	TRBD1	TGCAGCGTCGGGACCGGGACAGGGGGCGGGAGTGAAAAACTGTTTTTT	CSVGTGTGGGSEKLFF
TRBJ1-1	few	TRBV27	-	TGTGCCAGCAGTCAACCAGGATTGAACACTGAAGCTTTCTTT	CASSQPGLNTEAFF
TRBJ2-7	-	TRBV21-1	-	TGTGCCAGCAGCCCTCTTTACGAGCAGTACTTC	CASSPLYEQYF
TRBJ2-7	-	TRBV4-1	TRBD1	TGCGCCAGCAGGGGGACAGGGGGGGTCTACGAGCAGTACTTC	CASRGTGGVYEQYF
TRBJ2-2	-	TRBV4-2	-	TGTGCCAGCAGCCCCACCAGGACCGGGGAGCTGTTTTTT	CASSPTRTGELFF
TRBJ1-1	-	TRBV5-6	-	TGTGCCAGCAGTTATGGTGGGCAGACCAACACTGAAGCTTTCTTT	CASSYGGQTNTEAFF
TRBJ2-7	few	TRBV5-4	TRBD2	TGTGCCAGCACAAACCCGGGGACTAGCGGTTACGAGCAGTACTTC	CASTNPGTSGYEQYF
TRBJ2-1	-	TRBV5-1	-	TGCGCCAGCGCGCCGGCGGATGCCTACAATGAGCAGTTCTTC	CASAPADAYNEQFF
TRBJ2-7	-	TRBV19	TRBD2	TGTGCCAGTAGTATAGCGGGAGGACTCTCCTACGAGCAGTACTTC	CASSIAGGLSYEQYF
TRBJ2-5	-	TRBV29-1	TRBD2	TGCAGCGTTGACCCTAGCGGGAGGGAGACCCAGTACTTC	CSVDPSGRETQYF
TRBJ2-1	-	TRBV7-9	-	TGTGCCAGCAGCTTAGCCGGCTGGAGTGAGCAGTTCTTC	CASSLAGWSEQFF
TRBJ1-1	few	TRBV5-4	-	TGTGCCAGCAAGAACGGGAATGAAGCTTTCTTT	CASKNGNEAFF
TRBJ2-3	-	TRBV7-8	TRBD1	TGTGCCAGCAGCCGGACAGGCTTAAGCACAGATACGCAGTATTTT	CASSRTGLSTDTQYF
TRBJ2-6	-	TRBV7-2	TRBD2	TGTGCCAGCAGCTTAGCGGGACTAGCGGTAGCGGGGGCCAACGTCCTGACTTTC	CASSLAGLAVAGANVLTF
TRBJ2-1	-	TRBV4-1	TRBD1	TGCGCCAGCAGCCGTCCAGGGGGCCCCAACAATGAGCAGTTCTTC	CASSRPGGPNNEQFF
TRBJ2-3	-	TRBV3-1/TRBV3-2	TRBD2	TGTGCCAGCAGCCTGAGCGGGAGACCCACAGATACGCAGTATTTT	CASSLSGRPTDTQYF
TRBJ2-7	-	TRBV6-4	-	TGTGCCAGCAGTGTTCAGGGTGGGTACGAGCAGTACTTC	CASSVQGGYEQYF
TRBJ2-5	-	TRBV11-2	TRBD1	TGTGCCAGCAGCTCTACAGGACAGGGGAGAGAGACCCAGTACTTC	CASSSTGQGRETQYF
TRBJ1-1	few	TRBV11-3	-	TGTGCCAGCAGCTTAAACTCGGTGTTGAACACTGAAGCTTTCTTT	CASSLNSVLNTEAFF
TRBJ2-1	-	TRBV11-2	TRBD2	TGTGCCAGCAGCTTAGATCCCGGGAGGGCCACCTACAATGAGCAGTTCTTC	CASSLDPGRATYNEQFF
TRBJ2-5	-	TRBV7-8	TRBD2	TGTGCCAGCAGTTCAAAGGGACTAGCGGGCAACCAAGAGACCCAGTACTTC	CASSSKGLAGNQETQYF
TRBJ2-7	-	TRBV23-1	TRBD1	TGCGCCAGCAGTCAAAGGACAGGGGCCAACTACGAGCAGTACTTC	CASSQRTGANYEQYF
TRBJ1-5	-	TRBV28	TRBD1	TGTGCCAGCAGTTTAGTAGGGACAGGGGACCTAAATAGCAATCAGCCCCAGCATTTT	CASSLVGTGDLNSNQPQHF
TRBJ2-3	-	TRBV20-1	-	TGCAGTGCTAGTGGTTCCCAGGGGAGCACAGATACGCAGTATTTT	CSASGSQGSTDTQYF
TRBJ1-2	-	TRBV7-8	TRBD1	TGTGCCAGCAGCTTACAGAGGACAGGGCTGAATGGCTACACCTTC	CASSLQRTGLNGYTF